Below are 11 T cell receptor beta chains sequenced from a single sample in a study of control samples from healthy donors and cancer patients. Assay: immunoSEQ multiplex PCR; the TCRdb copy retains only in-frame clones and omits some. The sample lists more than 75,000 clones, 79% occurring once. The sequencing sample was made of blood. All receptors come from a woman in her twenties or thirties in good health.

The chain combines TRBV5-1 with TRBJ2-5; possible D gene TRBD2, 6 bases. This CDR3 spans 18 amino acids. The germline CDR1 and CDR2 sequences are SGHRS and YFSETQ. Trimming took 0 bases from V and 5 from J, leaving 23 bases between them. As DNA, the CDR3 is TGCGCCAGCAGCTTGGCCTCGCCCGCCGGGGGATTCGGGGAGACCCAGTACTTC. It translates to CASSLASPAGGFGETQYF.

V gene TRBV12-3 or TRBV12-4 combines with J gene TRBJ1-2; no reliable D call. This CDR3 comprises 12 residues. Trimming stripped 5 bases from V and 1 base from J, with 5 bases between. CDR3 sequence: CASSDRNYGYTF. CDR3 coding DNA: TGTGCCAGCAGTGACCGTAACTATGGCTACACCTTC.

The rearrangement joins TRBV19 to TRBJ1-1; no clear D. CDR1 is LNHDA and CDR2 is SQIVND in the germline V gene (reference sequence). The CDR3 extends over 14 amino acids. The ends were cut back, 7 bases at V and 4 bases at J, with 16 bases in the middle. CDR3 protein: CASTVRLMGTEAFF. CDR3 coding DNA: TGTGCCAGTACTGTGCGTCTGATGGGCACTGAAGCTTTCTTT.

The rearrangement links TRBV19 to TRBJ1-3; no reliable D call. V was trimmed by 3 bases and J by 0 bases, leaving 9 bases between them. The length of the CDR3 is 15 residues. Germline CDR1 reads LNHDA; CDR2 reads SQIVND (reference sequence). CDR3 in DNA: TGTGCCAGTAGTATCGCTACAGCCTCTGGAAACACCATATATTTT. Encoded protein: CASSIATASGNTIYF.

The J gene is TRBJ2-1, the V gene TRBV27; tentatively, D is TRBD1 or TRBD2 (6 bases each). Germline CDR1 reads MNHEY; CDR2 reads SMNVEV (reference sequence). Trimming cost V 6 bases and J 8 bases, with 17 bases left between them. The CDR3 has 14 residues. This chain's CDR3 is CASRWGRGWDEQFF. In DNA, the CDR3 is TGTGCCAGCAGATGGGGGCGGGGTTGGGATGAGCAGTTCTTC.

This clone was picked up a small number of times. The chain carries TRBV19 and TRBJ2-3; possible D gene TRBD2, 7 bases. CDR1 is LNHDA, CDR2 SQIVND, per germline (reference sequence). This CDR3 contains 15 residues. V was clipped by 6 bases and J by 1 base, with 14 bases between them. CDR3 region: CASRLRGGRTDTQYF. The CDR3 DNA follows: TGTGCCAGTAGACTGAGGGGGGGACGCACAGATACGCAGTATTTT.

The CDR3 is CASSFGTSGEFGELFF. CDR3 bases: TGTGCCAGCAGCTTCGGTACTAGCGGGGAGTTCGGGGAGCTGTTTTTT. J is TRBJ2-2 and V is TRBV5-6; 10 bases fit TRBD2. Trimming cost V 2 bases and J 7 bases; bases outside gene matches: 8. This CDR3 has 16 residues. Germline V gene lookup returns CDR1 SGHDT and CDR2 YYEEEE.

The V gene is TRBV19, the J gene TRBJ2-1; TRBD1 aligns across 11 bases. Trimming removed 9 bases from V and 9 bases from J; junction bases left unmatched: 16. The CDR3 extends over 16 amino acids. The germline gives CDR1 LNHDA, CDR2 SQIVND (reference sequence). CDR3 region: CASAMSRDRGVGEQFF. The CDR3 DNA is TGTGCCAGCGCTATGTCCAGGGACAGGGGGGTAGGTGAGCAGTTCTTC.

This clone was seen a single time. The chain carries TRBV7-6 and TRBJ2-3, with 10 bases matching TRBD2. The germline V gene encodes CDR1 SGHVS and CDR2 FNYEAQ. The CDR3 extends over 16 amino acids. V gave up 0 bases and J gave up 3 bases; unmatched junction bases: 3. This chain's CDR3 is CASSLAGTSATDTQYF. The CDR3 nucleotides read TGTGCCAGCAGCTTAGCTGGGACTAGCGCAACAGATACGCAGTATTTT.

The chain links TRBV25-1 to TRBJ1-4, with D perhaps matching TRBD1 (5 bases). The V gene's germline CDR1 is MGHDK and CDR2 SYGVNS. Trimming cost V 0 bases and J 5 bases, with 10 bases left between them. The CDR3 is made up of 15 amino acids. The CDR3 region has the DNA TGTGCCAGCAGTGAATATGCCGGGGGAAATGAAAAACTGTTTTTT. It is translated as CASSEYAGGNEKLFF.

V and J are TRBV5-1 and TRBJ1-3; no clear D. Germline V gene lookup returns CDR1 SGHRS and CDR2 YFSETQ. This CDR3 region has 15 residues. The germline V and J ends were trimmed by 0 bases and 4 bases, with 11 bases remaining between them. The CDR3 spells CASSLAGEIGNTIYF. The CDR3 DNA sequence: TGCGCCAGCAGCTTGGCTGGGGAGATAGGAAACACCATATATTTT.